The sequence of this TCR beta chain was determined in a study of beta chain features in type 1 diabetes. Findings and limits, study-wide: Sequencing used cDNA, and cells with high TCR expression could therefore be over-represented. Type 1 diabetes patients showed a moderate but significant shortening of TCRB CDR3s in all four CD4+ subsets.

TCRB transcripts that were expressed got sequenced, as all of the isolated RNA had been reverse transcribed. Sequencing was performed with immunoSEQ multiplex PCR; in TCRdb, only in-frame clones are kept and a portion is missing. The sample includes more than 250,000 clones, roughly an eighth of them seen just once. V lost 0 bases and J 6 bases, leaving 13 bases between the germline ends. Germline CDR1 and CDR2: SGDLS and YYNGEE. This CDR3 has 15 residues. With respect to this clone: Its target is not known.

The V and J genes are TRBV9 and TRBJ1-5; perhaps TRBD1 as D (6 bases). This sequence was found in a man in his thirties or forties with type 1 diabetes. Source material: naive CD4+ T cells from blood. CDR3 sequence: CASSVAPVQGQPQHF. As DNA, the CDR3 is TGTGCCAGCAGCGTAGCTCCCGTACAGGGTCAGCCCCAGCATTTT. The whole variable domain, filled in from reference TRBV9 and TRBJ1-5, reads DSGVTQTPKHLITATGQRVTLRCSPRSGDLSVYWYQQSLDQGLQFLIQYYNGEERAKGNILERFSAQQFPDLHSELNLSSLELGDSALYFCASSVAPVQGQPQHFGDGTRLSIL.